The source of this T cell receptor (beta chain) is a study of shared clonotypes between healthy human individuals. On this clone: Its antigen is unidentified.

Donors were healthy HIV-negative adults without recently reported acute infections or vaccinations. A CD45RA+ naive subset and a CD45RA-negative memory subset were split from CD4+ cells. The repertoire was sequenced with immunoSEQ multiplex PCR; TCRdb's copy has only in-frame clones and lacks some. The sample shows about 2.5 million clones, 92% of them seen only once. Whole-study results and caveats: Limitation of the genetic and exposure-history diversity represented came from the few donors.

Losses at the gene ends were 0 bases for V and 6 bases for J; bases not matched to a gene: 7. Germline V gives CDR1 SGHRS, CDR2 YFSETQ. The CDR3 extends over 15 amino acids. The sequenced sample was naive CD4+ T cells from PBMCs. Subset specified: CD45RA+ positively selected. The TCR originated in a man in his late teens or twenties in good health. Some clones in this sample may be carry-over from other donors' samples. The chain carries TRBV5-1 and TRBJ2-3; TRBD2 matches 7 bases. DNA of the CDR3: TGCGCCAGCAGCTTGGGGGGGAGGGCCGTGGATACGCAGTATTTT. Amino acid sequence: CASSLGGRAVDTQYF.